The 10 T cell receptor beta chains below all came from one sample that was sequenced in a study of blood T cell repertoires in COVID-19. Produced via immunoSEQ multiplex PCR; TCRdb's table is partial and in-frame only. This table holds 100,000 or so clones, roughly nine tenths found once. Sequencing was carried out using peripheral blood. The source of these receptors is a man aged 50 to 60 with acute or convalescent COVID-19.

This rearrangement joins TRBV7-7 to TRBJ1-2, with 8 positions matching TRBD1. The V gene end was trimmed by 6 bases and the J gene end by 8 bases; junction bases not matched to a gene: 17. Per germline, CDR1 SSHAT and CDR2 FNYEAQ (reference sequence). The CDR3 contains 16 residues. CDR3 DNA sequence: TGTGCCAGCAGTTATGGACAGGGTATGTACTCCCGGGGCTACACCTTC. Translation gives CASSYGQGMYSRGYTF.

The chain has TRBV2 and TRBJ1-5; no reliable D call. The CDR3 length is 13 residues. V lost 3 bases, J lost 3 bases, and 6 bases lay in between. The germline CDR1 and CDR2 sequences are SNHLY and FYNNEI. CDR3 nucleotide sequence: TGTGCCAGCAGTGATATGTACAATCAGCCCCAGCATTTT. As protein: CASSDMYNQPQHF. The full variable domain, rest sourced from reference TRBV2 and TRBJ1-5, is EPEVTQTPSHQVTQMGQEVILRCVPISNHLYFYWYRQILGQKVEFLVSFYNNEISEKSEIFDDQFSVERPDGSNFTLKIRSTKLEDSAMYFCASSDMYNQPQHFGDGTRLSIL.

The sample holds one count of this clone. The CDR3 reads CASSIDGQGAGEQYF. The DNA for the CDR3 is TGTGCCAGTAGTATAGACGGACAGGGGGCAGGCGAGCAGTACTTC. This chain uses TRBV19 with TRBJ2-7, with 11 bases that match TRBD1. The CDR3 sequence is 15 residues long. V lost 0 bases and J lost 6; bases outside the gene matches: 4. The germline V gene has CDR1 LNHDA and CDR2 SQIVND (reference sequence).

This sequence joins TRBV4-1 and TRBJ2-1; D might be TRBD1 (5 bases). Trimming stripped 3 bases from V and 8 bases from J, with 11 bases between. This CDR3 is built from 13 residues. The V gene's germline CDR1 is MGHRA and CDR2 YSYEKL. The CDR3 region has the DNA TGCGCCAGCAGCCACCTCAAAGGGGATGAGCAGTTCTTC. Encoded protein: CASSHLKGDEQFF.

The chain is built from TRBV7-2 and TRBJ1-2, with TRBD1 as a possible D gene (5 bases). V shed 6 bases and J shed 7 bases, with 27 bases lying between them. The CDR3 spans 17 residues. In germline, CDR1 is SGHTA, CDR2 FQGNSA. Here the CDR3 DNA reads TGTGCCAGCAGTTCCGGACGCGGGGGTGGACGGGCCGGTGGCTACACCTTC. This translates into CASSSGRGGGRAGGYTF.

Note on this clone: The sample carries other DNA sequences with the same CDR3. CDR3 nucleotides: TGTGCCAGCAGCCCGGGACAGAGCTACGAGCAGTACTTC. This translates into CASSPGQSYEQYF. The rearrangement joins TRBV3-1 (or the pseudogene TRBV3-2) to TRBJ2-7, with TRBD1 identical over 7 bases. Looked up from germline, CDR1 is LGHDT and CDR2 is YNNKEL (reference sequence). The CDR3 sequence is 13 residues long. Losses at the gene ends were 4 bases for V and 3 bases for J; bases not matched to a gene: 3.

The rearrangement links TRBV7-2 to TRBJ1-1; 8 bases align to TRBD1. CDR1 SGHTA and CDR2 FQGNSA come from the germline V gene. This CDR3 region has 16 residues. V lost 6 bases, J lost 4 bases, and 13 bases stayed unmatched. The CDR3 sequence is CASRPHRGGFATEAFF. Here the CDR3 DNA reads TGTGCCAGCAGGCCCCACAGGGGGGGGTTCGCCACTGAAGCTTTCTTT. The full variable domain, with the rest looked up from reference TRBV7-2 and TRBJ1-1, is GAGVSQSPSNKVTEKGKDVELRCDPISGHTALYWYRQSLGQGLEFLIYFQGNSAPDKSGLPSDRFSAERTGGSVSTLTIQRTQQEDSAVYLCASRPHRGGFATEAFFGQGTRLTVV.

This clone was found once. The chain uses TRBV9 and TRBJ1-1; unclear D gene. The V gene lost 0 bases and the J gene lost 0 bases, with 9 bases spanning the gap. This CDR3 has 15 residues. Germline V gives CDR1 SGDLS, CDR2 YYNGEE. The DNA for the CDR3 is TGTGCCAGCAGCGTAGGCAGCGTAATGAACACTGAAGCTTTCTTT. Amino acids: CASSVGSVMNTEAFF.

In its sample, this clone was seen once. The chain employs TRBV10-2 and TRBJ2-7; TRBD1 aligns across 8 bases. Germline CDR1 and CDR2: WSHSY and SAAADI. The CDR3 loop spans 15 amino acids. Germline trimming cut 6 bases from V and 0 bases from J; bases unmatched to any gene: 7. The CDR3 is CASRPGQGSSYEQYF. The CDR3 DNA follows: TGCGCCAGCAGGCCCGGACAGGGAAGCTCCTACGAGCAGTACTTC.

This chain links TRBV7-9 with TRBJ1-2, with D maybe TRBD1 (5 bases). CDR3 length: 13 residues. Germline lookup yields CDR1 SEHNR and CDR2 FQNEAQ (reference sequence). The V gene lost 6 bases and the J gene lost 7 bases, with 15 bases spanning the gap. CDR3 protein: CASSLQGGSGYTF. The CDR3 nucleotides read TGTGCCAGCAGTCTTCAGGGAGGGTCTGGCTACACCTTC. Filled out from reference TRBV7-9 and TRBJ1-2, the complete variable domain reads DTGVSQNPRHKITKRGQNVTFRCDPISEHNRLYWYRQTLGQGPEFLTYFQNEAQLEKSRLLSDRFSAERPKGSFSTLEIQRTEQGDSAMYLCASSLQGGSGYTFGSGTRLTVV.